Sequencing of this T cell receptor beta chain was carried out in a study of cytomegalovirus exposure and HLA in healthy donors. General study points: The productive fraction for most TCR beta V segments was about 87% or about 30% in an earlier analysis. Sequencing probably produced one cluster of sequence variants that were highly shared. Most TCRs appeared rarely, but some public TCRs recurred in many donors.

Note on this clone: What it recognizes is unknown.

The germline V gene has CDR1 SGHTA and CDR2 FQGNSA. The CDR3 runs 14 residues. V lost 5 bases and J 4 bases, leaving 12 bases between the germline ends. The PCR employed 60 Vbeta primers together with 13 Jbeta primers. Profiled with immunoSEQ multiplex PCR; TCRdb holds only in-frame clones, not every one. The repertoire includes about 120,000 clones, approximately 80% of them detected once, and 1.5% sits in the top ten. This rearrangement joins TRBV7-2 to TRBJ2-1; D unresolved. Sequenced sample: PBMCs. The TCR comes from a woman between 18 and 29 years old in good health and CMV-seronegative. CDR3 nucleotides: TGTGCCAGCAGCGGGCCGGCAAATTACAATGAGCAGTTCTTC. Protein sequence: CASSGPANYNEQFF.